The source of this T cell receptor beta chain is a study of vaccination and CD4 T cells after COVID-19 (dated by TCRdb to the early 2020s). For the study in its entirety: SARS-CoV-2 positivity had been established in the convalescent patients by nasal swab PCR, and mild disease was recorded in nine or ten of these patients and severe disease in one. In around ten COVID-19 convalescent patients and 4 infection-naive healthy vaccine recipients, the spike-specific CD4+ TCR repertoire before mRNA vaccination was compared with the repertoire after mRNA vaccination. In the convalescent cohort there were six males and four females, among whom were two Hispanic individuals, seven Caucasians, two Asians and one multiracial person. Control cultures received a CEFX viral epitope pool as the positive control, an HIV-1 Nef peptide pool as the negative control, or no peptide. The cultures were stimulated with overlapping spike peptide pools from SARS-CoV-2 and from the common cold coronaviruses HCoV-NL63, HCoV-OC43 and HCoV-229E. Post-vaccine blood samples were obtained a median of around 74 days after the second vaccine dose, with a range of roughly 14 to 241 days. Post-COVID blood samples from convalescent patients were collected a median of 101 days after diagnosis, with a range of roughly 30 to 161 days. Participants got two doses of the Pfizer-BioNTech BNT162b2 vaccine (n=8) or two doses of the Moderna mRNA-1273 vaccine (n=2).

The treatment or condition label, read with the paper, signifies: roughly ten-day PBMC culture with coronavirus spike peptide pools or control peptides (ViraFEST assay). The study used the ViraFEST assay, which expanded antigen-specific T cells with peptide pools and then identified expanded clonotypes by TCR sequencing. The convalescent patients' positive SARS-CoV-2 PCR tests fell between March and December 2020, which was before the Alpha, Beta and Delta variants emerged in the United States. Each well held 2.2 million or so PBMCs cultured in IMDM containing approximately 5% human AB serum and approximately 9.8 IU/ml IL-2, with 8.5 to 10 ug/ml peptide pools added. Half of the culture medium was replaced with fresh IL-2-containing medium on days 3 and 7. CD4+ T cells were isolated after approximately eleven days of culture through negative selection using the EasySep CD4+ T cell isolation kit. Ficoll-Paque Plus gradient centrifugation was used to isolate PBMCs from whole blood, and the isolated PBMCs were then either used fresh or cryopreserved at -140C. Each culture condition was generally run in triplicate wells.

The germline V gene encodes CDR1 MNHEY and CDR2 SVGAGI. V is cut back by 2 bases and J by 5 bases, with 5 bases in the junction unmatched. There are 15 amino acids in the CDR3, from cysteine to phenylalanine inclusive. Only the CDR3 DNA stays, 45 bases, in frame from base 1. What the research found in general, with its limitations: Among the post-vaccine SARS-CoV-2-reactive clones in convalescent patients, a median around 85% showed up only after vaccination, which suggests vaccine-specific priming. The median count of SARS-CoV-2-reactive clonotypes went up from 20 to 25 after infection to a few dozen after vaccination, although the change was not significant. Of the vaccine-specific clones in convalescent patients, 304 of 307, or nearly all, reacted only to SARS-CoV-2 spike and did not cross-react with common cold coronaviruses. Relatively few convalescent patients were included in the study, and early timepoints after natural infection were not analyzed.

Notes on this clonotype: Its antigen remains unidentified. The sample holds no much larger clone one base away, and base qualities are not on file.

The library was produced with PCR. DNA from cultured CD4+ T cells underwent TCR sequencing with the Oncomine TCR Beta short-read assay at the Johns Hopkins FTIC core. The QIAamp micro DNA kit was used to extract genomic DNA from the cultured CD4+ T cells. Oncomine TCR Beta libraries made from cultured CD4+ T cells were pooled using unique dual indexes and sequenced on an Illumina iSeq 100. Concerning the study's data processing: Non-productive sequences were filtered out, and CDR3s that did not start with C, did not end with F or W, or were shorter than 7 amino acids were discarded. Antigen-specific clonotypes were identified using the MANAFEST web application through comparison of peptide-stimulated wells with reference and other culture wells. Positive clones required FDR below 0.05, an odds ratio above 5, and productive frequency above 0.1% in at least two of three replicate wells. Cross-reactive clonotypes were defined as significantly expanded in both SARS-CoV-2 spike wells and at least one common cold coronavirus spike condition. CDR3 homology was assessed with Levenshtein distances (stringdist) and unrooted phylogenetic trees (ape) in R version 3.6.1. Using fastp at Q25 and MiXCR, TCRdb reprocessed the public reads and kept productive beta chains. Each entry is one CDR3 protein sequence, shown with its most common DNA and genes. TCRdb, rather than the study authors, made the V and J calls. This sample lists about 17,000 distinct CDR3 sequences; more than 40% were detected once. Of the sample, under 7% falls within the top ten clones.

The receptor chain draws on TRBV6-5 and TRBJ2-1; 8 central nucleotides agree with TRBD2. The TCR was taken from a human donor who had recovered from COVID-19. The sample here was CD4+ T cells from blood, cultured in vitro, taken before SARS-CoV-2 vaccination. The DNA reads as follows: TGTGCCAGCAGTTACGGGGTAGCGGGGAACAATGAGCAGTTCTTC. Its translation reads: CASSYGVAGNNEQFF.